Sequencing of this TCR beta chain was carried out in a study of identical twins. This clonotype was seen a handful of times. Its matching antigen is unknown. The V segment lost 1 base and the J segment 4 bases; nucleotides outside the gene matches: 9. The germline V gene has CDR1 SGHDN and CDR2 FVKESK. This CDR3 is 17 amino acids long. Points from the study as a whole: Insertions ran lower in abundant cord blood beta clonotypes, though not in memory repertoires. Out-of-frame beta chain sequences displayed weaker excess sharing between twins. Recombination models fit unrelated individuals' TCR alpha sharing but underestimated twins'.

TCRdb passed the 5' RACE reads through MiXCR, listing each CDR3 protein once. The sample holds roughly 710,000 distinct CDR3 sequences, roughly 6.2% seen once. The clonotype comes from a man younger than 35 in good health. The rearrangement uses TRBV14 and TRBJ1-5, with TRBD1 identical over 8 bases. Material: naive T cells sorted from blood. DNA of the CDR3: TGTGCCAGCAGCCAAGTCCCCGGGACAGGACAAAATCAGCCCCAGCATTTT. This translates into CASSQVPGTGQNQPQHF.